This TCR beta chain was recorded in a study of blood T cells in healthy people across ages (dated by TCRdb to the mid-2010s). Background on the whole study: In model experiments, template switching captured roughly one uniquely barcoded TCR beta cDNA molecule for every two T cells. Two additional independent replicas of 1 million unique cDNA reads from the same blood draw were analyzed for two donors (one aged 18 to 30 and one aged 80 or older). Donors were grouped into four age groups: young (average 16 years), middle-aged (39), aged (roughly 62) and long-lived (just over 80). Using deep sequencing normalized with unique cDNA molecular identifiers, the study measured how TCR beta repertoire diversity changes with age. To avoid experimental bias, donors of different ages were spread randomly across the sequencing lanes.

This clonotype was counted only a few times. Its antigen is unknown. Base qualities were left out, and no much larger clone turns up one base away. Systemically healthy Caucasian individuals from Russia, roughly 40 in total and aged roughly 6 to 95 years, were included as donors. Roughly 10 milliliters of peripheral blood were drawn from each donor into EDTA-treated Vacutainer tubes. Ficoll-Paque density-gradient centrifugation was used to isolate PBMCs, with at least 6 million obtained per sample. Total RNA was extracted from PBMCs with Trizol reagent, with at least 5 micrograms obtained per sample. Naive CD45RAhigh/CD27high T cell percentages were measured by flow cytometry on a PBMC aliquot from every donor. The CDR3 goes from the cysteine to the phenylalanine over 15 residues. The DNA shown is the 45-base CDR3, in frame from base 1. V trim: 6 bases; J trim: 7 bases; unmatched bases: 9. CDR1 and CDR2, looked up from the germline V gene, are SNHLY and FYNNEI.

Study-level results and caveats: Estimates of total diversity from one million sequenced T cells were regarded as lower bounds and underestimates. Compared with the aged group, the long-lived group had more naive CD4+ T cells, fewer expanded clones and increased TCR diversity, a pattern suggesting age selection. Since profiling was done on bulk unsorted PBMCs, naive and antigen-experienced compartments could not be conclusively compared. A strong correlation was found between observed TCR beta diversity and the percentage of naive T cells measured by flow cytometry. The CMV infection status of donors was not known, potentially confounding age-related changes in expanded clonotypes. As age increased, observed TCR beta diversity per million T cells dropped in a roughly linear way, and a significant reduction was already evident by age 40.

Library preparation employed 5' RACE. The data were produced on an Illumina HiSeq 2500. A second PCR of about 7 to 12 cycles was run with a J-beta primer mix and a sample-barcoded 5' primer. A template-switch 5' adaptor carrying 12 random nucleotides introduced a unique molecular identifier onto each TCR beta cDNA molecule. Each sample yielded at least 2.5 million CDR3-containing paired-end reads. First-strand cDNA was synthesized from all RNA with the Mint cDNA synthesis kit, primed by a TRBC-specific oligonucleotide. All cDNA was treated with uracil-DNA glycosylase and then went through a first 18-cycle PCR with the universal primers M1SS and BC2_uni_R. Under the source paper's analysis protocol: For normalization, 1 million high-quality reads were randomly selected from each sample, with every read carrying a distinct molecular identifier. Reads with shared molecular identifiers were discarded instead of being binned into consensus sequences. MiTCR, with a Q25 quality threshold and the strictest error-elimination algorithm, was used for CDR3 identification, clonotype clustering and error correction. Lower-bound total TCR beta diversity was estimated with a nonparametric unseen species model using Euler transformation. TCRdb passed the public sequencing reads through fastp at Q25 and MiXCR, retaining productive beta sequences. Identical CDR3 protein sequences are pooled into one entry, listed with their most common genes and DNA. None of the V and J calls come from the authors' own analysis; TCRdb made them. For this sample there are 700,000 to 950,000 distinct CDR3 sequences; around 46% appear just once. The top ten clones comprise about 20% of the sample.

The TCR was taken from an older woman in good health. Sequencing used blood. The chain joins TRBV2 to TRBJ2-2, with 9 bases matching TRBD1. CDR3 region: CASRGGQGRIGELFF. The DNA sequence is TGTGCCAGCAGGGGGGGACAGGGCCGGATCGGGGAGCTGTTTTTT.